These 11 T cell receptor beta chains originate from one sample sequenced in a study of cytomegalovirus exposure and HLA in healthy donors. Assay used: immunoSEQ multiplex PCR; TCRdb lists only in-frame clones, some missing. The sample lists tens of thousands of clones, about 97% occurring once. Sequenced sample: PBMCs. These TCRs come from a woman between 18 and 30 years old in good health and CMV-seropositive.

V is TRBV2 and J is TRBJ1-2, with 10 bases aligning to TRBD1. Losses at the gene ends were 11 bases for V and 0 bases for J; bases not matched to a gene: 6. Germline values: CDR1 SNHLY, CDR2 FYNNEI. The CDR3 has 14 amino acids. Here the CDR3 reads CASGQGTANYGYTF. CDR3 DNA: TGTGCCTCGGGACAGGGGACAGCTAACTATGGCTACACCTTC.

This clone occurred once. The chain employs TRBV30 and TRBJ2-1; tentative D call: TRBD1 (6 bases). Germline assignment: CDR1 GTSNPN and CDR2 SVGIG (reference sequence). The CDR3 covers 12 residues. Deletions cut 5 bases from V and 8 bases from J, with 13 bases between. Written as DNA, the CDR3 is TGTGCCTGGGGTTCACAGGGCGATGAGCAGTTCTTC. Its protein is CAWGSQGDEQFF.

In this sample, this clone turned up once. This chain joins TRBV7-9 and TRBJ2-7; D possibly corresponds to TRBD2 (7 bases). Germline CDR1 is SEHNR and CDR2 is FQNEAQ (reference sequence). The CDR3 runs 13 residues. V was trimmed by 6 bases and J by 2 bases, leaving 11 bases between them. The CDR3 spells CASRPGGPYEQYF. The CDR3 coding sequence is TGTGCCAGCAGGCCCGGGGGGCCCTACGAGCAGTACTTC.

V usage is TRBV28 and J usage is TRBJ2-7, with 8 positions matching TRBD1. The length of the CDR3 is 14 residues. CDR1 is MDHEN, CDR2 SYDVKM, per germline. V was pared by 3 bases and J by 6 bases, with 7 bases of the junction left unmatched. The CDR3: CASSFGTGVSEQYF. The CDR3 DNA reads TGTGCCAGCAGTTTCGGGACAGGAGTCTCCGAGCAGTACTTC.

V and J are TRBV4-1 and TRBJ2-7, with 9 bases lining up with TRBD2. The germline gives CDR1 MGHRA, CDR2 YSYEKL. V lost 6 bases to trimming and J lost 2 bases; unmatched junction nucleotides: 8. The CDR3 contains 15 residues. Here the CDR3 reads CASSETSGGTYEQYF. The DNA of the CDR3 is TGCGCCAGCAGTGAGACTAGCGGAGGGACCTACGAGCAGTACTTC.

The chain recombines TRBV7-8 with TRBJ2-1; weak D call: TRBD1 (6 bases). Germline-derived CDR1 and CDR2 are SGHVS and FQNEAQ. The CDR3 totals 13 residues. V was clipped by 5 bases and J by 4 bases, with 9 bases between them. Here the CDR3 DNA reads TGTGCCAGCAGCAGGGGGATTTACAATGAGCAGTTCTTC. It is translated as CASSRGIYNEQFF.

The chain recombines TRBV5-1 with TRBJ1-3; D not resolved. From germline, CDR1 is SGHRS and CDR2 YFSETQ. This CDR3 is built from 16 residues. Trimming shortened V by 0 bases and J by 0 bases, and 10 bases separated the two germline ends. CDR3 protein: CASSLDVRFSGNTIYF. The CDR3 DNA is TGCGCCAGCAGCTTGGACGTTAGATTCTCTGGAAACACCATATATTTT.

The V gene is TRBV4-1, the J gene TRBJ1-2; a weak D match, TRBD1 (6 bases). The CDR3 totals 16 residues. Trimming removed 0 bases at V and 4 bases at J, with 15 bases between. Germline-derived CDR1 and CDR2 are MGHRA and YSYEKL. This chain's CDR3 is CASSQDSHRAGYGYTF. The CDR3 bases are TGCGCCAGCAGCCAAGACAGTCACAGGGCCGGCTATGGCTACACCTTC.

This clone showed up just a few times. The chain carries TRBV4-2 and TRBJ2-7; 9 bases map to TRBD2. Per the germline V gene, CDR1 is LGHNA and CDR2 is YNFKEQ. V lost 3 bases and J lost 0; bases outside the gene matches: 3. The CDR3 length is 15 residues. CDR3 amino acids: CASSQETSGSYEQYF. The CDR3 DNA follows: TGTGCCAGCAGCCAGGAGACTAGCGGCTCCTACGAGCAGTACTTC.

For the CDR3, the DNA is TGTGCCACCAGCAGTAGGGACAGCCAAGAGACCCAGTACTTC. It translates to CATSSRDSQETQYF. The chain uses TRBV15 and TRBJ2-5, with 7 bases fitting TRBD1. The CDR3 has 14 residues. Trimming cost V 3 bases and J 1 base; bases outside gene matches: 2. The germline V gene has CDR1 LNHNV and CDR2 YYDKDF (reference sequence).

The chain is built from TRBV5-1 and TRBJ2-1; maybe TRBD2 (6 bases). Trimming took 5 bases from V and 0 from J, leaving 15 bases between them. Germline V gene lookup returns CDR1 SGHRS and CDR2 YFSETQ. The CDR3 extends over 16 amino acids. The CDR3 DNA reads TGCGCCAGCAGACCCCTGGCGGGGAGCTCCTACAATGAGCAGTTCTTC. It translates to CASRPLAGSSYNEQFF. Supplemented by reference TRBV5-1 and TRBJ2-1, the full variable domain reads KAGVTQTPRYLIKTRGQQVTLSCSPISGHRSVSWYQQTPGQGLQFLFEYFSETQRNKGNFPGRFSGRQFSNSRSEMNVSTLELGDSALYLCASRPLAGSSYNEQFFGPGTRLTVL.